The rows below give T cell receptor beta chains drawn from one sample of a study of cytomegalovirus exposure and HLA in healthy donors. Only in-frame clones appear in the TCRdb table, and some are missing; sequencing was by immunoSEQ multiplex PCR. The table includes about 120,000 clones, around 74% detected once. Sequenced material: PBMCs. Receptors originate from a man between 60 and 75 years old in good health and CMV-seropositive. CDR3s include the opening cysteine and the closing phenylalanine or tryptophan. A D gene is named only where the DNA matches it firmly. The size of a clone is reported for some rows only, either as once, few or many, or as a class for expanded clones.

j_gene: TRBJ2-1; len: 14; abundance: few; d_gene: TRBD2; v_gene: TRBV6-1; CDR3aa: CASRATSAYNEQFF; CDR3nt: TGTGCCAGCAGGGCGACTAGCGCCTACAATGAGCAGTTCTTC
j_gene: TRBJ2-7; len: 13; abundance: -; d_gene: -; v_gene: TRBV30; CDR3aa: CAWNRLLTYEQYF; CDR3nt: TGTGCCTGGAACAGACTATTAACCTACGAGCAGTACTTC
j_gene: TRBJ2-5; len: 19; abundance: -; d_gene: TRBD1; v_gene: TRBV27; CDR3aa: CASSHSRGRTGGRWQTQYF; CDR3nt: TGTGCCAGCAGCCATAGTAGAGGCCGGACAGGGGGCAGGTGGCAGACCCAGTACTTC
j_gene: TRBJ1-3; len: 15; abundance: once; d_gene: TRBD1; v_gene: TRBV7-9; CDR3aa: CASSLGQGSGNTIYF; CDR3nt: TGTGCCAGCAGCTTGGGACAGGGTTCTGGAAACACCATATATTTT
j_gene: TRBJ2-3; len: 15; abundance: -; d_gene: TRBD1; v_gene: TRBV6-5; CDR3aa: CATSPPGQGTDTQYF; CDR3nt: TGTGCCACCTCCCCCCCGGGACAGGGGACAGATACGCAGTATTTT
j_gene: TRBJ1-6; len: 14; abundance: -; d_gene: TRBD1; v_gene: TRBV10-3; CDR3aa: CAISRTGSILPLHF; CDR3nt: TGTGCCATCAGTCGGACAGGGAGTATTCTACCCCTCCACTTT
j_gene: TRBJ1-1; len: 12; abundance: -; d_gene: TRBD1; v_gene: TRBV11-3; CDR3aa: CASSADRERAFF; CDR3nt: TGTGCCAGCAGCGCGGACAGGGAGAGAGCTTTCTTT
j_gene: TRBJ1-6; len: 14; abundance: -; d_gene: TRBD1; v_gene: TRBV5-1; CDR3aa: CASSLGDRPSPLHF; CDR3nt: TGCGCCAGCAGCTTGGGGGACAGACCTTCACCCCTCCACTTT
j_gene: TRBJ1-1; len: 13; abundance: -; d_gene: -; v_gene: TRBV5-1; CDR3aa: CASSFQGRTEAFF; CDR3nt: TGCGCCAGCAGCTTCCAGGGTAGGACTGAAGCTTTCTTT
j_gene: TRBJ2-1; len: 16; abundance: -; d_gene: TRBD2; v_gene: TRBV14; CDR3aa: CASNLAGGPSYNEQFF; CDR3nt: TGTGCCAGCAACCTAGCGGGGGGGCCTTCCTACAATGAGCAGTTCTTC
j_gene: TRBJ2-3; len: 17; abundance: -; d_gene: TRBD2; v_gene: TRBV18; CDR3aa: CASSPGRVGTSTDTQYF; CDR3nt: TGTGCCAGCTCACCTGGGAGGGTCGGGACTAGCACAGATACGCAGTATTTT
j_gene: TRBJ2-7; len: 13; abundance: -; d_gene: -; v_gene: TRBV7-9; CDR3aa: CASSVLQGLEQYF; CDR3nt: TGTGCCAGCAGCGTCTTACAGGGTCTCGAGCAGTACTTC
j_gene: TRBJ1-1; len: 15; abundance: few; d_gene: -; v_gene: TRBV5-1; CDR3aa: CASGLIGNSNTEAFF; CDR3nt: TGCGCCAGCGGCCTGATCGGGAATTCGAACACTGAAGCTTTCTTT
j_gene: TRBJ1-4; len: 14; abundance: -; d_gene: -; v_gene: TRBV5-1; CDR3aa: CASSLDREIEKLFF; CDR3nt: TGCGCCAGCAGCTTGGACAGGGAGATTGAAAAACTGTTTTTT
j_gene: TRBJ2-2; len: 18; abundance: -; d_gene: -; v_gene: TRBV11-2; CDR3aa: CASSNRRTGWGNTGELFF; CDR3nt: TGTGCCAGCAGCAACCGACGCACAGGGTGGGGCAACACCGGGGAGCTGTTTTTT
j_gene: TRBJ1-1; len: 14; abundance: -; d_gene: -; v_gene: TRBV5-1; CDR3aa: CASSLNGANTEAFF; CDR3nt: TGCGCCAGCAGCTTGAACGGAGCGAACACTGAAGCTTTCTTT
j_gene: TRBJ2-1; len: 16; abundance: -; d_gene: TRBD1; v_gene: TRBV5-1; CDR3aa: CASSPRSKTGDNEQFF; CDR3nt: TGCGCCAGCAGCCCTCGAAGTAAGACAGGGGACAATGAGCAGTTCTTC
j_gene: TRBJ2-2; len: 19; abundance: -; d_gene: TRBD2; v_gene: TRBV2; CDR3aa: CASSEWGGLAGVGTGELFF; CDR3nt: TGTGCCAGCAGTGAATGGGGGGGACTAGCGGGAGTCGGCACCGGGGAGCTGTTTTTT
j_gene: TRBJ2-1; len: 14; abundance: -; d_gene: -; v_gene: TRBV19; CDR3aa: CASSPGLFHNEQFF; CDR3nt: TGTGCCAGTAGTCCGGGACTCTTCCACAATGAGCAGTTCTTC
j_gene: TRBJ2-1; len: 19; abundance: -; d_gene: TRBD2; v_gene: TRBV28; CDR3aa: CASSLSGRAFRSSYNEQFF; CDR3nt: TGTGCCAGCAGTCTTAGCGGGAGGGCTTTCAGGAGCTCCTACAATGAGCAGTTCTTC
j_gene: TRBJ1-5; len: 16; abundance: -; d_gene: -; v_gene: TRBV18; CDR3aa: CASSPPGGRSNQPQHF; CDR3nt: TGTGCCAGCTCACCTCCGGGGGGGCGAAGCAATCAGCCCCAGCATTTT
j_gene: TRBJ2-7; len: 15; abundance: few; d_gene: -; v_gene: TRBV5-1; CDR3aa: CASRGTGPGAYEQYF; CDR3nt: TGCGCCAGCAGGGGAACCGGGCCAGGGGCCTACGAGCAGTACTTC
j_gene: TRBJ2-7; len: 12; abundance: -; d_gene: -; v_gene: TRBV28; CDR3aa: CASRRLGYEQYF; CDR3nt: TGTGCCAGCAGGCGACTAGGGTACGAGCAGTACTTC
j_gene: TRBJ2-2; len: 16; abundance: -; d_gene: TRBD2; v_gene: TRBV5-1; CDR3aa: CASSSLVAGGIRELFF; CDR3nt: TGCGCCAGCAGCAGCTTGGTAGCGGGAGGCATTCGGGAGCTGTTTTTT
j_gene: TRBJ2-7; len: 14; abundance: once; d_gene: TRBD1; v_gene: TRBV5-5; CDR3aa: CASRVGQAAYEQYF; CDR3nt: TGTGCCAGCAGAGTGGGACAGGCGGCCTACGAGCAGTACTTC
j_gene: TRBJ2-6; len: 19; abundance: -; d_gene: TRBD1; v_gene: TRBV9; CDR3aa: CASSPKPGQGFAGANVLTF; CDR3nt: TGTGCCAGCAGCCCTAAACCGGGACAGGGGTTCGCTGGGGCCAACGTCCTGACTTTC
j_gene: TRBJ1-2; len: 16; abundance: -; d_gene: TRBD1; v_gene: TRBV2; CDR3aa: CASNGGDRGRVNGYTF; CDR3nt: TGTGCCAGCAATGGGGGGGACAGGGGGCGCGTGAATGGCTACACCTTC
j_gene: TRBJ2-7; len: 16; abundance: -; d_gene: TRBD2; v_gene: TRBV2; CDR3aa: CASRGWGGGSAYEQYF; CDR3nt: TGTGCCAGCCGGGGCTGGGGGGGAGGAAGCGCCTACGAGCAGTACTTC
j_gene: TRBJ2-1; len: 14; abundance: -; d_gene: TRBD2; v_gene: TRBV11-2; CDR3aa: CASSLDWAGGEQFF; CDR3nt: TGTGCCAGCAGCTTAGATTGGGCGGGGGGAGAGCAGTTCTTC
j_gene: TRBJ1-5; len: 14; abundance: once; d_gene: -; v_gene: TRBV2; CDR3aa: CASRDNWGNQPQHF; CDR3nt: TGTGCCAGCAGGGACAACTGGGGCAATCAGCCCCAGCATTTT
j_gene: TRBJ1-2; len: 15; abundance: -; d_gene: TRBD1; v_gene: TRBV30; CDR3aa: CAWSDLLQGIYGYTF; CDR3nt: TGTGCCTGGAGCGACCTCCTACAGGGGATCTATGGCTACACCTTC
j_gene: TRBJ1-1; len: 15; abundance: -; d_gene: TRBD1; v_gene: TRBV7-6; CDR3aa: CASSRTGTGGVGAFF; CDR3nt: TGTGCCAGCAGCCGTACTGGGACAGGGGGGGTGGGGGCCTTCTTT
j_gene: TRBJ1-3; len: 16; abundance: -; d_gene: TRBD1; v_gene: TRBV30; CDR3aa: CAWSVPDRVAGNTIYF; CDR3nt: TGTGCCTGGAGTGTACCCGACAGGGTAGCTGGAAACACCATATATTTT
j_gene: TRBJ2-3; len: 13; abundance: -; d_gene: -; v_gene: TRBV7-3; CDR3aa: CASSSPGTDTQYF; CDR3nt: TGTGCCAGCAGCTCCCCAGGCACAGATACGCAGTATTTT
j_gene: TRBJ1-2; len: 10; abundance: -; d_gene: -; v_gene: TRBV2; CDR3aa: CASSRGRGAF; CDR3nt: TGTGCCAGCAGCCGCGGGAGGGGGGCCTTC
j_gene: TRBJ2-6; len: 15; abundance: -; d_gene: TRBD1; v_gene: TRBV6-1; CDR3aa: CASSGQGTGANVLTF; CDR3nt: TGTGCCAGCAGTGGACAGGGGACAGGGGCCAACGTCCTGACTTTC